These 30 T cell receptor beta chains were all obtained from the same sample, sequenced in a study of T cell responses to AZD1222 COVID-19 vaccine. TCRdb's table, derived via immunoSEQ multiplex PCR, lists solely in-frame clones and lacks some. The profile shows over 150,000 clones, 70% to 90% of them singletons. The input for sequencing was peripheral blood, taken 28 days after the second AZD1222 dose. The receptors originated from an adult who received the AZD1222 COVID-19 vaccine.

The CDR3 DNA is TGTGCCACCAAAGCGACAGGGGGCACGTATGGCTACACCTTC. This gives the protein CATKATGGTYGYTF. This chain joins TRBV10-3 and TRBJ1-2, with TRBD1 matching over 10 bases. Germline lookup yields CDR1 ENHRY and CDR2 SYGVKD. The CDR3 is made up of 14 amino acids. The junction had 10 bases not matched to a gene; V was cut back by 10 bases and J by 5 bases.

The sample holds a few counts of this clone. At one boundary the junction diverges from the germline segment, which might be a read error. This rearrangement joins TRBV13 to TRBJ1-5; 7 bases line up with TRBD1. Germline V gene lookup returns CDR1 PRHDT and CDR2 FYEKMQ (reference sequence). The CDR3 sequence is 13 residues long. CDR3 DNA: TGTGCCAGCAGCGTAGGACAGGTCCAGCCCCAGCATTTT. Translated, it gives CASSVGQVQPQHF.

The chain couples TRBV6-5 to TRBJ1-5; no firm D call. The CDR3 runs to 14 residues. Per germline, CDR1 MNHEY and CDR2 SVGAGI. V was trimmed by 7 bases and J by 8 bases, leaving 18 bases between them. The CDR3 here is CASKASGEVEPQHF. The DNA for the CDR3 is TGTGCCAGCAAGGCCAGCGGGGAGGTGGAGCCCCAGCATTTT.

This chain joins TRBV6-1 and TRBJ1-5; D might be TRBD1 (5 bases). V was cut by 2 bases and J by 4 bases, with 12 bases left in between. The CDR3 covers 15 residues. Per the germline V gene, CDR1 is MNHNS and CDR2 is SASEGT. CDR3 residues: CASSEPGRINQPQHF. The CDR3 DNA is TGTGCCAGCAGTGAACCGGGACGGATTAATCAGCCCCAGCATTTT.

This clone was seen a handful of times. The rearrangement links TRBV30 to TRBJ2-1, with D possibly matching TRBD2 (6 bases). Between the trimmed V and J ends, which lost 2 bases and 7 bases, there was a span of 18 bases. Germline CDR1 is GTSNPN and CDR2 is SVGIG (reference sequence). The CDR3 has 15 amino acids. The CDR3 DNA reads TGTGCCTGGAGTAGGAGACTAGAGCCTAGAAATGAGCAGTTCTTC. It codes for CAWSRRLEPRNEQFF.

This clone was picked up one time. J is TRBJ1-4 and V is TRBV6-5; D might be TRBD1 (5 bases). The CDR3 spans 15 residues. Trimming removed 6 bases at V and 1 base at J, with 12 bases between. Germline lookup yields CDR1 MNHEY and CDR2 SVGAGI. CDR3: CASRDAGETNEKLFF. DNA of the CDR3: TGTGCCAGCAGGGACGCGGGGGAAACTAATGAAAAACTGTTTTTT.

J is TRBJ2-2 and V is TRBV20-1; 8 nucleotides align to TRBD2. Germline V gives CDR1 DFQATT, CDR2 SNEGSKA (reference sequence). J lost 4 bases, V lost 3 bases, and 7 bases had no gene match. The CDR3 is 15 residues long. Here the CDR3 DNA reads TGCAGTGCTAGTGATTGGCGGGGGGCCACCGGGGAGCTGTTTTTT. It specifies CSASDWRGATGELFF.

The chain links TRBV7-3 to TRBJ2-1; D gene unclear. The CDR3 has 16 residues. CDR1 SGHTA and CDR2 FQGTGA come from the germline V gene. V gave up 5 bases and J gave up 0 bases, with 14 bases separating them. In DNA, the CDR3 is TGTGCCAGCAGCCCTGACACCCAGAGCTCCTACAATGAGCAGTTCTTC. Its protein is CASSPDTQSSYNEQFF.

The rearrangement joins TRBV5-4 to TRBJ2-7; TRBD1 matches at 8 bases. There are 12 residues in the CDR3. The germline gives CDR1 SGHNT, CDR2 YYREEE (reference sequence). The trim removed 4 bases at V and 6 bases at J, leaving 3 bases unmatched. The CDR3: CASSTDRGEQYF. The CDR3 nucleotides are TGTGCCAGCAGCACCGACAGGGGCGAGCAGTACTTC. The entire variable domain, with the rest obtained from reference TRBV5-4 and TRBJ2-7, is as follows: ETGVTQSPTHLIKTRGQQVTLRCSSQSGHNTVSWYQQALGQGPQFIFQYYREEENGRGNFPPRFSGLQFPNYSSELNVNALELDDSALYLCASSTDRGEQYFGPGTRLTVT.

The V gene is TRBV27, the J gene TRBJ1-2; D might be TRBD1 (5 bases). CDR1 and CDR2 from the germline V gene are MNHEY and SMNVEV (reference sequence). The V gene lost 4 bases and the J gene lost 8 bases, with 20 bases spanning the gap. The CDR3 contains 15 residues. The CDR3 spells CASSSLRETSKGYTF. The DNA of the CDR3 is TGTGCCAGCAGTTCCCTCAGGGAGACTTCGAAGGGCTACACCTTC.

V usage is TRBV28 and J usage is TRBJ2-5, with TRBD1 as a possible D gene (7 bases). Germline V lookup: CDR1 MDHEN, CDR2 SYDVKM. The CDR3 is 18 residues long. Deletions cut 1 base from V and 1 base from J, with 19 bases between. The CDR3 DNA sequence: TGTGCCAGCAGTTTATATTCAGGAGGGCAGGGGGGCCAAGAGACCCAGTACTTC. Amino acid sequence: CASSLYSGGQGGQETQYF.

The chain carries TRBV7-2 and TRBJ1-4; D might be TRBD1 (6 bases). CDR3 length equals 13 residues. The V end lost 6 bases, the J end lost 7 bases, and 12 bases lay between the germline ends. CDR1 SGHTA and CDR2 FQGNSA come from the germline V gene. In DNA form, the CDR3 reads TGTGCCAGCAGAGGGGGGATCGGTGAAAAACTGTTTTTT. Amino acid sequence: CASRGGIGEKLFF.

The V and J genes are TRBV11-2 and TRBJ2-7, with 11 bases fitting TRBD2. This CDR3 region has 15 residues. V lost 5 bases, J lost 5 bases, and 8 bases stayed unmatched. Germline V CDR1 and CDR2: SGHAT, FQNNGV. DNA of the CDR3: TGTGCCAGCAGCCCCTTAGCGGGGGGGTTCAACGAGCAGTACTTC. It translates to CASSPLAGGFNEQYF.

The chain joins TRBV12-3 or TRBV12-4 to TRBJ1-2; no reliable D call. V was cut by 5 bases and J by 1 base, with 8 bases left in between. The CDR3 covers 13 residues. DNA for the CDR3: TGTGCCAGCAGTGAAACAGTTAACTATGGCTACACCTTC. Protein sequence: CASSETVNYGYTF.

V and J are TRBV10-3 and TRBJ1-6; D perhaps matches TRBD1 (5 bases). Germline CDR1 is ENHRY and CDR2 is SYGVKD. With 6 bases removed from V and 1 base from J, the gap between germline ends came to 13 bases. The CDR3 has 16 amino acids. CDR3 amino acids: CAIRTGGESYNSPLHF. CDR3 DNA: TGTGCCATCAGGACCGGGGGAGAGTCCTATAATTCACCCCTCCACTTT.

This chain uses TRBV11-2 with TRBJ1-1; 7 nucleotides align to TRBD1. This CDR3 contains 16 residues. CDR1 and CDR2 from the germline V gene are SGHAT and FQNNGV. The V gene end was trimmed by 5 bases and the J gene end by 4 bases; junction bases not matched to a gene: 13. The CDR3 loop is CASSPLSGAGGTEAFF. CDR3 DNA: TGTGCCAGCAGCCCCCTCTCGGGGGCAGGGGGCACTGAAGCTTTCTTT. Drawing the rest from reference TRBV11-2 and TRBJ1-1, the complete variable domain is EAGVAQSPRYKIIEKRQSVAFWCNPISGHATLYWYQQILGQGPKLLIQFQNNGVVDDSQLPKDRFSAERLKGVDSTLKIQPAKLEDSAVYLCASSPLSGAGGTEAFFGQGTRLTVV.

CDR3 in DNA: TGTGCCAGCAGCCGGTCACAGGAGGACAATGAGCAGTTCTTC. Its protein product is CASSRSQEDNEQFF. This chain uses TRBV7-2 with TRBJ2-1; the D call may be TRBD1 or TRBD2 (5 bases each). This CDR3 contains 14 residues. The germline V gene has CDR1 SGHTA and CDR2 FQGNSA. V was clipped by 5 bases and J by 5 bases, with 13 bases between them. The full variable domain, its missing parts supplied by reference TRBV7-2 and TRBJ2-1, is GAGVSQSPSNKVTEKGKDVELRCDPISGHTALYWYRQSLGQGLEFLIYFQGNSAPDKSGLPSDRFSAERTGGSVSTLTIQRTQQEDSAVYLCASSRSQEDNEQFFGPGTRLTVL.

The sample holds one count of this clone. The V and J genes are TRBV7-2 and TRBJ2-1; the D call may be TRBD1 or TRBD2 (5 bases each). The CDR3 loop spans 17 amino acids. V was shortened by 3 bases and J by 0 bases, with 15 bases between the two germline ends. CDR1 is SGHTA and CDR2 is FQGNSA in the germline V gene. The CDR3 DNA is TGTGCCAGCAGCTTGCCCCGTGAGGGGAGCTCCTACAATGAGCAGTTCTTC. Amino acid sequence: CASSLPREGSSYNEQFF.

This rearrangement joins TRBV7-8 to TRBJ2-1; 9 positions match TRBD2. Germline V gene lookup returns CDR1 SGHVS and CDR2 FQNEAQ. This CDR3 is built from 16 residues. J lost 10 bases, V lost 0 bases, and 10 bases had no gene match. CDR3 sequence reads: CASSLATSGYPTEQFF. For the CDR3, the DNA is TGTGCCAGCAGCTTAGCGACTAGCGGATACCCTACCGAGCAGTTCTTC.

This rearrangement joins TRBV4-3 to TRBJ2-7; no clear D gene. The CDR3 runs to 14 residues. Germline lookup yields CDR1 LGHNA and CDR2 YSLEER. The V end lost 3 bases, the J end lost 1 base, and 10 bases lay between the germline ends. This CDR3 reads CASSQGRVSYEQYF. CDR3 coding DNA: TGCGCCAGCAGCCAGGGCCGGGTTTCCTACGAGCAGTACTTC.

The V call is TRBV5-1, the J call TRBJ2-7; D is unresolved. The V end lost 0 bases, the J end lost 6 bases, and 7 bases lay between the germline ends. From germline, CDR1 is SGHRS and CDR2 YFSETQ. The CDR3 length is 12 residues. Here the CDR3 DNA reads TGCGCCAGCAGCTTGGACTATAGCGAGCAGTACTTC. It translates to CASSLDYSEQYF.

The J gene is TRBJ2-6, the V gene TRBV7-2; possible D gene TRBD2, 6 bases. Looked up from germline, CDR1 is SGHTA and CDR2 is FQGNSA. Trimming took off 5 bases at V and 3 bases at J, with 8 bases between the two ends. The CDR3 consists of 14 residues. The CDR3 sequence: CASSPGDGANVLTF. The DNA of the CDR3 is TGTGCCAGCAGCCCGGGAGATGGGGCCAACGTCCTGACTTTC.

The chain is built from TRBV6-2 or TRBV6-3 and TRBJ1-2, with D unresolved. The ends were cut back, 4 bases at V and 1 base at J, with 10 bases in the middle. CDR1 and CDR2 (germline): MNHEY, SVGEGT. CDR3 size: 14 residues. CDR3 DNA sequence: TGTGCCAGCAGTTCTGCCAGGATTAACTATGGCTACACCTTC. This encodes CASSSARINYGYTF.

This clone came up once. The chain couples TRBV19 to TRBJ1-1; TRBD1 matches at 11 bases. There are 16 residues in the CDR3. Germline V gene sequence: CDR1 LNHDA, CDR2 SQIVND (reference sequence). The V gene end was trimmed by 7 bases and the J gene end by 4 bases; junction bases not matched to a gene: 11. CDR3 DNA: TGTGCCAGTATTCCCCGGACCGGGACAGGGGGCACTGAAGCTTTCTTT. This gives the protein CASIPRTGTGGTEAFF.

V gene TRBV11-3 combines with J gene TRBJ2-6, with 7 bases that match TRBD2. The CDR3 extends over 17 amino acids. Trimming at V came to 3 bases and at J to 0 bases, leaving 5 bases not matched to a gene. The germline V gene encodes CDR1 SGHNT and CDR2 YENEEA. The CDR3 protein is CASSLSSGSSGANVLTF. CDR3 DNA: TGTGCCAGCAGCTTGTCTAGCGGTAGCTCTGGGGCCAACGTCCTGACTTTC.

The chain joins TRBV5-4 to TRBJ2-7, with 7 nucleotides matching TRBD2. V was pared by 4 bases and J by 2 bases, with 6 bases of the junction left unmatched. The CDR3 spans 14 residues. Germline V gene data show CDR1 as SGHNT and CDR2 as YYREEE (reference sequence). The CDR3 protein is CASSQRGSAYEQYF. The DNA of the CDR3 is TGTGCCAGCAGCCAGCGGGGTTCCGCCTACGAGCAGTACTTC.

The chain uses TRBV9 and TRBJ2-3; D gene unclear. V was clipped by 3 bases and J by 3 bases, with 11 bases between them. The V gene's germline CDR1 is SGDLS and CDR2 YYNGEE. This CDR3 contains 14 residues. The CDR3 reads CASSAGPRTDTQYF. CDR3 nucleotides: TGTGCCAGCAGCGCCGGGCCGAGGACAGATACGCAGTATTTT.

The rearrangement uses TRBV7-8 and TRBJ1-4; D perhaps matches TRBD1 (5 bases). CDR1 is SGHVS, CDR2 FQNEAQ, per germline. Trimming left V 5 bases short and J 5 bases short, with 18 bases between. The CDR3 loop spans 16 amino acids. CDR3 in amino acids: CASSPSPGGENEKLFF. The CDR3 bases are TGTGCCAGCAGCCCATCCCCCGGGGGAGAGAATGAAAAACTGTTTTTT.

This clone has a single count. The CDR3 coding sequence is TGCGCCAGCAGTCGGGGCGATAATGAAAAACTGTTTTTT. Translated, it gives CASSRGDNEKLFF. J is TRBJ1-4 and V is TRBV23-1, with a weak D call TRBD1 (5 bases). TRBV23-1 is an open reading frame whose function is uncertain. Trimming pared 4 bases from V and 4 bases from J, leaving 7 bases between. The CDR3 is 13 amino acids.

The chain employs TRBV6-4 and TRBJ2-2; a possible D gene is TRBD1 (6 bases). CDR3 length equals 13 residues. CDR1 and CDR2 from the germline V gene are MRHNA and SNTAGT. Trimming removed 5 bases at V and 13 bases at J, with 17 bases between. The CDR3 DNA reads as TGTGCCAGCAGTCAATCGCTACAGGGTACGCTGTTTTTT. Its translation: CASSQSLQGTLFF.